The 24 T cell receptor beta chains below come from one sample, sequenced in a study of blood T cell repertoires in COVID-19. Profiling relied on immunoSEQ multiplex PCR, and the TCRdb table lists in-frame clones only, not all of them. The sample carries 200,000 to 250,000 clones, about nine tenths recorded once. The source material was peripheral blood. These receptors were taken from a woman aged 55-69 years with acute or convalescent COVID-19.

This chain joins TRBV6-5 and TRBJ1-4; weak D call: TRBD1 (5 bases). With 6 bases removed from V and 4 bases from J, the gap between germline ends came to 6 bases. The CDR3 consists of 12 residues. Germline CDR1 and CDR2: MNHEY and SVGAGI. The CDR3, as DNA: TGTGCCAGCAGGGGGGGTAATGAAAAACTGTTTTTT. This gives the protein CASRGGNEKLFF.

The rearrangement uses TRBV11-2 and TRBJ1-1, with D tentatively TRBD1 (5 bases). V dropped 2 bases and J dropped 5 bases, with 9 bases sitting between them. The CDR3 is 13 amino acids. Germline CDR1 is SGHAT and CDR2 is FQNNGV. CDR3 sequence: CASSLQGLTEAFF. DNA for the CDR3: TGTGCCAGCAGCTTACAGGGTTTGACTGAAGCTTTCTTT.

This clone was counted a single time. The CDR3 coding sequence is TGCGCCAGCAGCTTAGAGACAGGGATCACTGAAGCTTTCTTT. This encodes CASSLETGITEAFF. J is TRBJ1-1 and V is TRBV5-1; TRBD1 agrees at 7 bases. Germline assignment: CDR1 SGHRS and CDR2 YFSETQ. Losses at the gene ends were 2 bases for V and 4 bases for J; bases not matched to a gene: 5. The CDR3 is 14 amino acids. Full variable domain (missing parts from reference TRBV5-1 and TRBJ1-1): KAGVTQTPRYLIKTRGQQVTLSCSPISGHRSVSWYQQTPGQGLQFLFEYFSETQRNKGNFPGRFSGRQFSNSRSEMNVSTLELGDSALYLCASSLETGITEAFFGQGTRLTVV.

By share of the sample, this clone is medium-sized. The chain uses TRBV14 and TRBJ2-7; a possible D gene is TRBD2 (5 bases). The length of the CDR3 is 14 residues. The V and J ends lost 5 bases and 3 bases respectively, with 14 bases between them. Germline-derived CDR1 and CDR2 are SGHDN and FVKESK. CDR3 residues: CASSSRTVYYEQYF. In DNA form, the CDR3 reads TGTGCCAGCAGCTCTCGGACTGTGTACTACGAGCAGTACTTC.

This clone was counted a few times. This sequence joins TRBV19 and TRBJ2-2; D call uncertain. This CDR3 is 13 amino acids long. Deletions cut 3 bases from V and 1 base from J, with 3 bases between. Germline V lookup: CDR1 LNHDA, CDR2 SQIVND (reference sequence). CDR3 loop: CASSILNTGELFF. CDR3 DNA: TGTGCCAGTAGTATTCTGAACACCGGGGAGCTGTTTTTT.

The V and J genes are TRBV7-2 and TRBJ2-1; 14 positions agree with TRBD2. The CDR3 consists of 18 residues. The trim removed 0 bases at V and 7 bases at J, leaving 8 bases unmatched. The germline V gene has CDR1 SGHTA and CDR2 FQGNSA. The CDR3 DNA reads TGTGCCAGCAGCTTAGCCAGGGGACTAGCGGGAGTGGTTAATGAGCAGTTCTTC. It is translated as CASSLARGLAGVVNEQFF.

The chain recombines TRBV9 with TRBJ2-7, with 10 nucleotides matching TRBD2. The CDR3 runs to 14 residues. Germline V CDR1 and CDR2: SGDLS, YYNGEE. J lost 9 bases, V lost 3 bases, and 9 bases had no gene match. CDR3 loop: CASSGAGGTVVQYF. CDR3 coding DNA: TGTGCCAGCAGCGGAGCGGGGGGGACGGTTGTGCAGTACTTC.

The chain couples TRBV5-6 to TRBJ1-5; D not resolved. CDR3 length: 12 residues. Trimming pared 1 base from V and 6 bases from J, leaving 5 bases between. Germline assignment: CDR1 SGHDT and CDR2 YYEEEE. CDR3 DNA: TGTGCCAGCAGCTTGTGGAGTCAGCCCCAGCATTTT. Protein product: CASSLWSQPQHF.

V usage is TRBV28 and J usage is TRBJ2-1; 12 bases agree with TRBD1. Germline V lookup: CDR1 MDHEN, CDR2 SYDVKM. With 9 bases clipped from V and 7 bases from J, the junction kept 4 bases outside the gene matches. CDR3 length: 13 residues. As DNA, the CDR3 is TGTGCCAGTGGGACAGGGGGCTGGAATGAGCAGTTCTTC. Protein product: CASGTGGWNEQFF.

The chain has TRBV2 and TRBJ1-2; D possibly corresponds to TRBD1 (6 bases). There are 15 residues in the CDR3. Trimming took off 1 base at V and 4 bases at J, with 13 bases between the two ends. CDR1 and CDR2 from the germline V gene are SNHLY and FYNNEI. CDR3 sequence: CASSEGWGLGYGYTF. The CDR3 DNA follows: TGTGCCAGCAGTGAAGGTTGGGGGCTGGGCTATGGCTACACCTTC.

The CDR3 is CASSQDYRKPEAFF. Here the CDR3 DNA reads TGCGCCAGCAGCCAAGATTACCGTAAGCCTGAAGCTTTCTTT. The V and J genes are TRBV4-1 and TRBJ1-1; unclear D gene. Germline CDR1 MGHRA, CDR2 YSYEKL. CDR3 length: 14 residues. V gave up 0 bases and J gave up 6 bases, with 11 bases separating them.

The table lists this clone with a count of one. J is TRBJ2-7 and V is TRBV4-1; TRBD2 aligns across 9 bases. With 4 bases clipped from V and 1 base from J, the junction kept 5 bases outside the gene matches. Germline V gene sequence: CDR1 MGHRA, CDR2 YSYEKL. This CDR3 contains 15 residues. CDR3 coding DNA: TGCGCCAGCAGCCTCGGGACTAGCATATCCTACGAGCAGTACTTC. Its protein product is CASSLGTSISYEQYF.

The chain recombines TRBV7-9 with TRBJ1-2; D not resolved. CDR1 is SEHNR, CDR2 FQNEAQ, per germline (reference sequence). The V and J ends lost 6 bases and 3 bases respectively, with 11 bases between them. CDR3 size: 13 residues. The CDR3 reads CASRPQEDYGYTF. Written as DNA, the CDR3 is TGTGCCAGCAGACCACAAGAGGACTATGGCTACACCTTC.

This clone was found once. The gene calls are TRBV9 and TRBJ1-5; D remains ambiguous. Trimming took off 3 bases at V and 6 bases at J, with 10 bases between the two ends. CDR3 length equals 13 residues. Germline CDR1 and CDR2: SGDLS and YYNGEE. The CDR3 loop reads CASSGPRGQPQHF. CDR3 coding DNA: TGTGCCAGCAGCGGACCCCGGGGTCAGCCCCAGCATTTT. Drawing the rest from reference TRBV9 and TRBJ1-5, the complete variable domain is DSGVTQTPKHLITATGQRVTLRCSPRSGDLSVYWYQQSLDQGLQFLIQYYNGEERAKGNILERFSAQQFPDLHSELNLSSLELGDSALYFCASSGPRGQPQHFGDGTRLSIL.

The CDR3: CASSPRLNEKLFF. DNA of the CDR3: TGTGCCAGCAGCCCTCGACTGAATGAAAAACTGTTTTTT. The chain links TRBV3-1 (or the pseudogene TRBV3-2) to TRBJ1-4; D unclear. This CDR3 has 13 residues. Germline V CDR1 and CDR2: LGHDT, YNNKEL (reference sequence). Trimming took off 4 bases at V and 5 bases at J, with 8 bases between the two ends.

The chain links TRBV10-1 to TRBJ2-1; 13 bases match TRBD2. CDR1 and CDR2 from the germline V gene are WNHNN and SYGVQD (reference sequence). V lost 4 bases, J lost 5 bases, and 8 bases stayed unmatched. CDR3 length equals 17 residues. The CDR3 DNA reads TGCGCCAGCAGTGTAGGGGGACTAGCGGGGAGAAACAATGAGCAGTTCTTC. This encodes CASSVGGLAGRNNEQFF.

The chain joins TRBV5-1 to TRBJ2-2; 8 bases line up with TRBD1. V was pared by 1 base and J by 7 bases, with 9 bases of the junction left unmatched. The CDR3 loop spans 16 amino acids. The germline CDR1 and CDR2 sequences are SGHRS and YFSETQ. The CDR3 region has the DNA TGCGCCAGCAGCTTGTCGGGCAGGGGGCTCGGCGGGGAGCTGTTTTTT. This sequence encodes CASSLSGRGLGGELFF.

The J gene is TRBJ1-2, the V gene TRBV19; D is uncertain. This CDR3 has 14 amino acids. Trimming shortened V by 7 bases and J by 2 bases, and 14 bases separated the two germline ends. Germline lookup yields CDR1 LNHDA and CDR2 SQIVND (reference sequence). CDR3 protein: CASKEVNVNYGYTF. CDR3 DNA: TGTGCCAGTAAAGAGGTGAATGTAAACTATGGCTACACCTTC. Based on the CDR3 plus reference TRBV19 and TRBJ1-2, the full variable domain is DGGITQSPKYLFRKEGQNVTLSCEQNLNHDAMYWYRQDPGQGLRLIYYSQIVNDFQKGDIAEGYSVSREKKESFPLTVTSAQKNPTAFYLCASKEVNVNYGYTFGSGTRLTVV.

V usage is TRBV10-3 and J usage is TRBJ2-4, with 8 bases fitting TRBD2. This CDR3 has 17 residues. The V and J ends lost 0 bases and 5 bases, in that order; junction bases with no gene match: 9. Germline CDR1 ENHRY, CDR2 SYGVKD. Written as DNA, the CDR3 is TGTGCCATCAGTGAGTCGAAGGTACGGGAGGGGGAAAACATTCAGTACTTC. Encoded protein: CAISESKVREGENIQYF.

The chain couples TRBV12-3 or TRBV12-4 to TRBJ1-6, with TRBD1 as a possible D gene (5 bases). Between the trimmed V and J ends, which lost 2 bases and 10 bases, there was a span of 6 bases. The CDR3 runs to 12 residues. The CDR3 is CASSLWGSPLHF. The CDR3 DNA follows: TGTGCCAGCAGTTTATGGGGCTCACCCCTCCACTTT.

The chain uses TRBV3-1 (or the pseudogene TRBV3-2) and TRBJ1-2; D is ambiguous. Germline V lookup: CDR1 LGHDT, CDR2 YNNKEL (reference sequence). V was clipped by 4 bases and J by 1 base, with 7 bases between them. The CDR3 totals 13 residues. The CDR3 sequence is CASSLQNNYGYTF. CDR3 in DNA: TGTGCCAGCAGCCTCCAGAATAACTATGGCTACACCTTC.

The V call is TRBV7-8, the J call TRBJ2-1; D is perhaps TRBD1 (6 bases). V was clipped by 5 bases and J by 6 bases, with 14 bases between them. The CDR3 totals 14 residues. Looked up from germline, CDR1 is SGHVS and CDR2 is FQNEAQ. The CDR3 DNA is TGTGCCAGCAGCCCTCACAGGGTAACCAATGAGCAGTTCTTC. Translating it yields CASSPHRVTNEQFF.

This clone was seen once. The rearrangement uses TRBV4-3 and TRBJ2-7, with TRBD2 matching 8 bases. The CDR3 is 18 amino acids. Germline V lookup: CDR1 LGHNA, CDR2 YSLEER. The ends lost 1 base at V and 3 bases at J; junction bases unmatched: 14. The CDR3 DNA reads as TGCGCCAGCAGCCAAGTTTTGACCCTTGGACGGGAGGGCTACGAGCAGTACTTC. It codes for CASSQVLTLGREGYEQYF.

This clone was recorded at least ten times. The chain employs TRBV3-1 (or the pseudogene TRBV3-2) and TRBJ1-1; 9 bases fit TRBD1. CDR1 is LGHDT and CDR2 is YNNKEL in the germline V gene (reference sequence). The V and J ends lost 4 bases and 5 bases, in that order; junction bases with no gene match: 5. CDR3 length: 14 amino acids. Written as DNA, the CDR3 is TGTGCCAGCAGCCTGACAGGGGGTAGGACTGAAGCTTTCTTT. This sequence encodes CASSLTGGRTEAFF.